These 12 T cell receptor beta chains share one sample of origin, sequenced in a study of shared clonotypes between healthy human individuals. Assay used: immunoSEQ multiplex PCR; TCRdb lists only in-frame clones, some missing. The sample has roughly 2 million clones; 90% to 95% are singletons. Sequenced sample: naive CD4+ T cells sorted from blood. Indicated subset: CD45RA+ positively selected. The receptors stem from a man between 18 and 29 years old in good health.

This chain connects TRBV30 to TRBJ2-5, with D possibly matching TRBD2 (7 bases). Germline CDR1 GTSNPN, CDR2 SVGIG (reference sequence). V dropped 1 base and J dropped 5 bases, with 17 bases sitting between them. The CDR3 runs to 15 residues. The CDR3: CAWSATWGGRETQYF. CDR3 nucleotides: TGTGCCTGGAGTGCCACTTGGGGGGGCCGGGAGACCCAGTACTTC. The full variable domain, in which reference TRBV30 and TRBJ2-5 provide the parts outside the CDR3, is SQTIHQWPATLVQPVGSPLSLECTVEGTSNPNLYWYRQAAGRGLQLLFYSVGIGQISSEVPQNLSASRPQDRQFILSSKKLLLSDSGFYLCAWSATWGGRETQYFGPGTRLLVL.

V gene TRBV2 combines with J gene TRBJ2-5; 10 bases are a match to TRBD1. Trimming cost V 6 bases and J 5 bases; bases outside gene matches: 9. The CDR3 totals 15 residues. CDR1 is SNHLY, CDR2 FYNNEI, per germline. CDR3 residues: CASRRDRGRRETQYF. DNA for the CDR3: TGTGCCAGCAGACGGGACAGGGGAAGACGGGAGACCCAGTACTTC.

Points on this clone: This sample also contains other DNA sequences that code for the same CDR3. This chain links TRBV7-3 with TRBJ2-1; the D gene is possibly TRBD2 (5 bases). The CDR3 contains 14 residues. CDR1 is SGHTA, CDR2 FQGTGA, per germline. Trimming took off 6 bases at V and 0 bases at J, with 9 bases between the two ends. As DNA, the CDR3 is TGTGCCAGCAGTAGAGGGAGCTCCTACAATGAGCAGTTCTTC. It specifies CASSRGSSYNEQFF.

The V and J genes are TRBV19 and TRBJ1-1; no firm D call. V was pared by 9 bases and J by 0 bases, with 11 bases between. The germline V gene encodes CDR1 LNHDA and CDR2 SQIVND (reference sequence). The CDR3 has 13 amino acids. The CDR3 region has the DNA TGTGCCAGCAGAGGGCAGATGAACACTGAAGCTTTCTTT. Protein sequence: CASRGQMNTEAFF.

In nucleotides, the CDR3 is TGCGCCAGCAGCCAGACTCTAGCGGAACGGCAGTACTTC. Residues: CASSQTLAERQYF. J is TRBJ2-7 and V is TRBV4-1, with 7 nucleotides matching TRBD2. The CDR3 sequence is 13 residues long. The trim removed 3 bases at V and 9 bases at J, leaving 8 bases unmatched. The germline V gene encodes CDR1 MGHRA and CDR2 YSYEKL.

This clone was seen more than once but under ten times. The rearrangement links TRBV25-1 to TRBJ2-5; 7 bases map to TRBD1. From germline, CDR1 is MGHDK and CDR2 SYGVNS. The junction had 7 bases not matched to a gene; V was cut back by 5 bases and J by 1 base. CDR3 length: 15 residues. The CDR3 coding sequence is TGTGCCAGCAGTATCCGGGACAGACCCCAAGAGACCCAGTACTTC. Translating gives CASSIRDRPQETQYF.

Here the CDR3 reads CASSKRLVLNEKLFF. CDR3 bases: TGTGCCAGCAGCAAGCGGTTGGTTCTTAATGAAAAACTGTTTTTT. The chain joins TRBV7-6 to TRBJ1-4; D is undetermined. Germline CDR1 is SGHVS and CDR2 is FNYEAQ. Deletions cut 5 bases from V and 4 bases from J, with 14 bases between. The CDR3 is made up of 15 amino acids.

The chain couples TRBV7-9 to TRBJ2-4, with 10 bases aligning to TRBD1. CDR1 SEHNR and CDR2 FQNEAQ come from the germline V gene (reference sequence). Trimming removed 8 bases from V and 8 bases from J; junction bases left unmatched: 12. This CDR3 is 15 amino acids long. CDR3 DNA: TGTGCCAGCCAGACCCGGGACAGGGGAAGGGACATTCAGTACTTC. Translated, it gives CASQTRDRGRDIQYF.

The rearrangement uses TRBV25-1 and TRBJ1-4, with D perhaps TRBD1 (5 bases). Trimming took off 6 bases at V and 0 bases at J, with 20 bases between the two ends. This CDR3 has 18 amino acids. Per germline, CDR1 MGHDK and CDR2 SYGVNS. The CDR3 spells CASSKGDRGLTTNEKLFF. For the CDR3, the DNA is TGTGCCAGCAGCAAAGGGGACCGAGGACTGACAACTAATGAAAAACTGTTTTTT.

The V and J genes are TRBV5-4 and TRBJ2-5, with TRBD1 identical over 7 bases. The ends lost 4 bases at V and 5 bases at J; junction bases unmatched: 5. The CDR3 spans 13 residues. Germline loops: CDR1 SGHNT, CDR2 YYREEE (reference sequence). CDR3 in amino acids: CASSMTGQETQYF. CDR3 DNA sequence: TGTGCCAGCAGCATGACAGGGCAGGAGACCCAGTACTTC.

The chain recombines TRBV6-5 with TRBJ1-2, with TRBD1 matching over 9 bases. The J segment lost 4 bases and the V segment lost 6 bases, leaving 9 bases of the junction unmatched. Looked up from germline, CDR1 is MNHEY and CDR2 is SVGAGI. CDR3 size: 15 residues. CDR3 sequence: CASSTPGQGSYGYTF. The CDR3 DNA reads as TGTGCCAGCAGCACCCCGGGACAGGGCTCCTATGGCTACACCTTC.

The chain's CDR3 is CASSAGFSYEQYF. Written as DNA, the CDR3 is TGTGCCAGCTCGGCAGGGTTTTCCTACGAGCAGTACTTC. J is TRBJ2-7 and V is TRBV6-1, with a tentative D call TRBD1 (5 bases). This CDR3 contains 13 residues. In germline, CDR1 is MNHNS, CDR2 SASEGT. The V and J ends lost 8 bases and 1 base respectively, with 12 bases between them.